What follows are 32 T cell receptor beta chains derived from one specimen sequenced in a study of T cell responses to AZD1222 COVID-19 vaccine (dated by TCRdb to the early 2020s). The sample's time point label, decoded: baseline before first vaccination. The library was generated by the immunoSEQ multiplex PCR assay. Held by TCRdb, this immuneACCESS table contains in-frame sequences only and omits some clones. Under half of the omission traces to an unresolved V gene where checked; the cause of the rest is unknown. For this sample there are 140,000 or so clones; 89% appear just once. About 4.5% of the sample belongs to the ten largest clones. Sequencing was performed on peripheral blood, taken on day 0 of AZD1222 vaccination. All receptors come from an adult in good health.

This clone has just one count. The chain's CDR3 is CASSGRGLYNEQFF. In DNA form, the CDR3 reads TGCGCCAGCAGTGGTAGGGGTTTGTACAATGAGCAGTTCTTC. The chain uses TRBV4-1 and TRBJ2-1, with D maybe TRBD1 (5 bases). The CDR3 covers 14 residues. The ends were cut back, 6 bases at V and 4 bases at J, with 13 bases in the middle. In germline, CDR1 is MGHRA, CDR2 YSYEKL.

The CDR3 DNA is TGTGCCAGTACCCCTCGGACAGGGGTGGATCAGCCCCAGCATTTT. Translated, it gives CASTPRTGVDQPQHF. The chain couples TRBV19 to TRBJ1-5; 9 bases line up with TRBD1. Trimming cost V 7 bases and J 5 bases; bases outside gene matches: 9. CDR3 length: 15 residues. Germline loops: CDR1 LNHDA, CDR2 SQIVND (reference sequence).

The chain links TRBV6-6 to TRBJ2-4; 7 nucleotides align to TRBD1. This CDR3 is 16 amino acids long. With V trimmed by 6 bases and J by 0 bases, 8 bases remained unmatched. Germline CDR1 is MNHNY and CDR2 is SVGAGI (reference sequence). CDR3 residues: CASSKTGKGAKNIQYF. In nucleotides, the CDR3 is TGTGCCAGCAGCAAGACAGGGAAAGGAGCCAAAAACATTCAGTACTTC.

The V gene is TRBV6-1, the J gene TRBJ2-7, with D tentatively TRBD2 (7 bases). The CDR3 runs to 16 residues. The germline V gene has CDR1 MNHNS and CDR2 SASEGT. Trimming stripped 0 bases from V and 5 bases from J, with 17 bases between. The CDR3 here is CASSEATVGGAHEQYF. In nucleotides, the CDR3 is TGTGCCAGCAGTGAAGCGACTGTGGGGGGGGCTCACGAGCAGTACTTC.

The chain couples TRBV7-9 to TRBJ2-2; possibly TRBD1 for D (5 bases). The V gene lost 5 bases and the J gene lost 1 base, with 8 bases spanning the gap. CDR1 and CDR2 from the germline V gene are SEHNR and FQNEAQ (reference sequence). CDR3 length equals 14 residues. The CDR3 DNA is TGTGCCAGCAGCCGCCAGGGGAACACCGGGGAGCTGTTTTTT. Translation: CASSRQGNTGELFF.

The chain couples TRBV7-8 to TRBJ2-7; the D is unclear. This CDR3 is 15 amino acids long. V gave up 0 bases and J gave up 2 bases, with 11 bases separating them. Germline CDR1 SGHVS, CDR2 FQNEAQ. Written as DNA, the CDR3 is TGTGCCAGCAGCTTAGCGATTGCCACCGCCTACGAGCAGTACTTC. Translating it yields CASSLAIATAYEQYF.

This sequence joins TRBV18 and TRBJ2-3, with D possibly being TRBD1 (6 bases). Deletions cut 3 bases from V and 0 bases from J, with 10 bases between. Germline lookup yields CDR1 KGHSH and CDR2 LQKENI. The CDR3 covers 15 residues. The CDR3 DNA reads TGTGCCAGCTCACCCCTGGGGACAAGCACAGATACGCAGTATTTT. Its protein is CASSPLGTSTDTQYF.

This sequence joins TRBV27 and TRBJ2-7; TRBD2 agrees at 10 bases. V was pared by 5 bases and J by 4 bases, with 23 bases of the junction left unmatched. CDR3 size: 20 residues. In germline, CDR1 is MNHEY, CDR2 SMNVEV (reference sequence). As DNA, the CDR3 is TGTGCCAGCAGTCCACACGGGGCCAGCCTCAAGCGGGAGGGTAGGTACGAGCAGTACTTC. Its translation is CASSPHGASLKREGRYEQYF.

The chain links TRBV6-5 to TRBJ2-7, with 7 nucleotides matching TRBD2. The CDR3 has 15 residues. From germline, CDR1 is MNHEY and CDR2 SVGAGI. V shed 5 bases, J shed 3 bases, and the junction held 10 bases outside the gene matches. CDR3 sequence reads: CASSPFKAGIYEQYF. The CDR3 bases are TGTGCCAGCAGTCCGTTCAAAGCGGGAATCTACGAGCAGTACTTC.

The CDR3 reads CASSSYRDSSTDTQYF. The CDR3 nucleotides are TGTGCCAGCAGCTCATACAGGGACTCTAGCACAGATACGCAGTATTTT. V and J are TRBV7-3 and TRBJ2-3, with D perhaps TRBD1 or TRBD2 (6 bases each). This CDR3 contains 16 residues. V lost 4 bases and J lost 0, with 14 bases in between. The germline CDR1 and CDR2 sequences are SGHTA and FQGTGA.

This clone occurred once. This sequence joins TRBV6-1 and TRBJ2-2; 9 positions match TRBD2. The CDR3 covers 17 residues. J lost 2 bases, V lost 4 bases, and 8 bases had no gene match. Germline-derived CDR1 and CDR2 are MNHNS and SASEGT. The CDR3 sequence is CASSGKSGGSNTGELFF. For the CDR3, the DNA is TGTGCCAGCAGTGGGAAGAGCGGGGGGTCTAACACCGGGGAGCTGTTTTTT.

The rearrangement uses TRBV10-1 and TRBJ2-7; weak D call: TRBD2 (6 bases). The V end was cut by 4 bases, the J end by 2 bases, with 12 bases between. Per germline, CDR1 WNHNN and CDR2 SYGVQD (reference sequence). The CDR3 contains 14 residues. CDR3 nucleotides: TGCGCCAGCAGTGCGGGGAGGTCGGCCTACGAGCAGTACTTC. Translated, it gives CASSAGRSAYEQYF.

This rearrangement joins TRBV3-1 (or the pseudogene TRBV3-2) to TRBJ1-2; possibly TRBD1 for D (6 bases). Germline V gene sequence: CDR1 LGHDT, CDR2 YNNKEL (reference sequence). Trimming took 3 bases from V and 1 from J, leaving 15 bases between them. The CDR3 spans 16 residues. DNA for the CDR3: TGTGCCAGCAGCCAGGGACATAAGGATCATAACTATGGCTACACCTTC. Its translation: CASSQGHKDHNYGYTF.

This clone was found once. The CDR3 reads CASSRHRGRTDTQYF. The CDR3 DNA reads as TGTGCCAGCAGCAGACACAGGGGGCGCACAGATACGCAGTATTTT. This chain connects TRBV7-9 to TRBJ2-3; 9 bases align to TRBD1. Per the germline V gene, CDR1 is SEHNR and CDR2 is FQNEAQ (reference sequence). The CDR3 has 15 residues. The J segment lost 1 base and the V segment lost 5 bases, leaving 4 bases of the junction unmatched.

The chain joins TRBV20-1 to TRBJ1-2; no reliable D call. This CDR3 has 11 amino acids. Germline-derived CDR1 and CDR2 are DFQATT and SNEGSKA (reference sequence). V was trimmed by 7 bases and J by 6 bases, leaving 12 bases between them. CDR3 in amino acids: CSGPTVDGYTF. CDR3 in DNA: TGCAGTGGCCCCACAGTAGATGGCTACACCTTC.

This chain joins TRBV18 and TRBJ1-1, with TRBD1 identical over 9 bases. The germline V gene has CDR1 KGHSH and CDR2 LQKENI. V gave up 2 bases and J gave up 1 base; unmatched junction bases: 8. The length of the CDR3 is 17 residues. CDR3 DNA: TGTGCCAGCTCACCAGGGACAGGGATCGGTCGGAACACTGAAGCTTTCTTT. It yields the protein CASSPGTGIGRNTEAFF.

The rearrangement joins TRBV4-1 to TRBJ2-1; D may be TRBD1 (5 bases). Germline-derived CDR1 and CDR2 are MGHRA and YSYEKL. This CDR3 is built from 16 residues. Trimming stripped 2 bases from V and 0 bases from J, with 11 bases between. The CDR3 DNA is TGCGCCAGCAGCCAACCAGGGCGGAGCTCCTACAATGAGCAGTTCTTC. Protein product: CASSQPGRSSYNEQFF.

This rearrangement joins TRBV6-4 to TRBJ1-1; the D is unclear. Trimming shortened V by 2 bases and J by 1 base, and 11 bases separated the two germline ends. Germline V gene data show CDR1 as MRHNA and CDR2 as SNTAGT. The CDR3 is 15 residues long. This CDR3 is CASSDMGGPNTEAFF. CDR3 coding DNA: TGTGCCAGCAGTGACATGGGAGGGCCGAACACTGAAGCTTTCTTT.

The chain employs TRBV3-1 (or the pseudogene TRBV3-2) and TRBJ2-6; D not resolved. The CDR3 totals 17 residues. Germline lookup yields CDR1 LGHDT and CDR2 YNNKEL (reference sequence). V was trimmed by 4 bases and J by 4 bases, leaving 17 bases between them. CDR3 DNA: TGTGCCAGCAGCCCCAACCTGGGCAATTCGGGGGCCAACGTCCTGACTTTC. Protein: CASSPNLGNSGANVLTF.

This chain connects TRBV7-9 to TRBJ1-6, with 9 nucleotides matching TRBD1. Germline V gives CDR1 SEHNR, CDR2 FQNEAQ (reference sequence). The CDR3 runs to 17 residues. J was trimmed by 9 bases and V by 0 bases; bases with no gene match: 9. CDR3 protein: CASSLAGGTGFGSPLHF. CDR3 in DNA: TGTGCCAGCAGCTTAGCTGGGGGGACAGGGTTTGGTTCACCCCTCCACTTT. Using reference TRBV7-9 and TRBJ1-6 for the parts outside the CDR3, the full variable domain is DTGVSQNPRHKITKRGQNVTFRCDPISEHNRLYWYRQTLGQGPEFLTYFQNEAQLEKSRLLSDRFSAERPKGSFSTLEIQRTEQGDSAMYLCASSLAGGTGFGSPLHFGNGTRLTVT.

This clone is a singleton in its sample. The DNA of the CDR3 is TGTGCCAGCAGCTTGGTTGCAGATACGCAGTATTTT. Translated: CASSLVADTQYF. This chain uses TRBV5-6 with TRBJ2-3, with D unclear. Germline V gene lookup returns CDR1 SGHDT and CDR2 YYEEEE. The V and J ends lost 0 bases and 4 bases respectively, with 3 bases between them. The CDR3 loop spans 12 amino acids.

The J gene is TRBJ2-5, the V gene TRBV7-9, with 10 bases that match TRBD1. This CDR3 region has 14 residues. Germline CDR1 and CDR2: SEHNR and FQNEAQ (reference sequence). The J segment lost 3 bases and the V segment lost 3 bases, leaving 1 base of the junction unmatched. DNA of the CDR3: TGTGCCAGCAGCTTGACAGGGGGCAAAGAGACCCAGTACTTC. Protein product: CASSLTGGKETQYF.

The chain uses TRBV2 and TRBJ2-7; D uncertain. Trimming pared 3 bases from V and 3 bases from J, leaving 18 bases between. Germline values: CDR1 SNHLY, CDR2 FYNNEI. The CDR3 has 16 amino acids. CDR3 DNA sequence: TGTGCCAGCAGTGAGCCCCACATAAGGCGTAGCTACGAGCAGTACTTC. This encodes CASSEPHIRRSYEQYF. Combining the CDR3 with reference TRBV2 and TRBJ2-7 gives the whole variable domain EPEVTQTPSHQVTQMGQEVILRCVPISNHLYFYWYRQILGQKVEFLVSFYNNEISEKSEIFDDQFSVERPDGSNFTLKIRSTKLEDSAMYFCASSEPHIRRSYEQYFGPGTRLTVT.

The chain combines TRBV27 with TRBJ2-6; 7 bases are shared with TRBD1. The CDR3 runs to 21 residues. Germline lookup yields CDR1 MNHEY and CDR2 SMNVEV (reference sequence). The V gene end was trimmed by 3 bases and the J gene end by 5 bases; junction bases not matched to a gene: 22. DNA for the CDR3: TGTGCCAGCAGTTTCGACCGGACAGGTCGGAAACAGATAGGGCGGGCCAACGTCCTGACTTTC. As protein: CASSFDRTGRKQIGRANVLTF.

The V gene is TRBV7-2, the J gene TRBJ2-7; 8 bases agree with TRBD2. The CDR3 contains 14 residues. CDR1 is SGHTA, CDR2 FQGNSA, per germline. The J segment lost 3 bases and the V segment lost 5 bases, leaving 6 bases of the junction unmatched. In nucleotides, the CDR3 is TGTGCCAGCAGCCCGGGAGGGCCAGTCTACGAGCAGTACTTC. The encoded protein is CASSPGGPVYEQYF.

The chain is built from TRBV28 and TRBJ2-1, with 7 bases lining up with TRBD2. The V segment lost 1 base and the J segment 3 bases; nucleotides outside the gene matches: 3. The germline CDR1 and CDR2 sequences are MDHEN and SYDVKM. CDR3 size: 15 residues. For the CDR3, the DNA is TGTGCCAGCAGTTTATATAGCGGGTACTACAATGAGCAGTTCTTC. Encoded protein: CASSLYSGYYNEQFF.

The rearrangement uses TRBV7-9 and TRBJ1-1; no clear D gene. CDR3 length equals 14 residues. Per the germline V gene, CDR1 is SEHNR and CDR2 is FQNEAQ (reference sequence). Between the trimmed V and J ends, which lost 4 bases and 0 bases, there was a span of 9 bases. CDR3 sequence reads: CASSSSNVNTEAFF. CDR3 nucleotides: TGTGCCAGCAGCTCTTCAAACGTGAACACTGAAGCTTTCTTT. The whole variable domain, remainder taken from reference TRBV7-9 and TRBJ1-1, is DTGVSQNPRHKITKRGQNVTFRCDPISEHNRLYWYRQTLGQGPEFLTYFQNEAQLEKSRLLSDRFSAERPKGSFSTLEIQRTEQGDSAMYLCASSSSNVNTEAFFGQGTRLTVV.

This clone was seen only a few times. The chain couples TRBV11-2 to TRBJ2-7, with D possibly called TRBD1 or TRBD2 (5 bases each). Germline CDR1 and CDR2: SGHAT and FQNNGV. Trimming removed 4 bases from V and 0 bases from J, with 10 bases in between. There are 14 residues in the CDR3. CDR3 loop: CASSSGPNSYEQYF. CDR3 nucleotides: TGTGCCAGCAGCTCGGGACCGAACTCCTACGAGCAGTACTTC. The entire variable domain, with the rest obtained from reference TRBV11-2 and TRBJ2-7, is as follows: EAGVAQSPRYKIIEKRQSVAFWCNPISGHATLYWYQQILGQGPKLLIQFQNNGVVDDSQLPKDRFSAERLKGVDSTLKIQPAKLEDSAVYLCASSSGPNSYEQYFGPGTRLTVT.

In this sample, this clone turned up a few times. The V gene is TRBV3-1 (or the pseudogene TRBV3-2), the J gene TRBJ1-5, with 8 bases identical to TRBD1. CDR1 and CDR2 (germline): LGHDT, YNNKEL (reference sequence). Trimming at V came to 4 bases and at J to 1 base, leaving 3 bases not matched to a gene. CDR3 length equals 15 residues. The CDR3 is CASSPTGVSNQPQHF. CDR3 in DNA: TGTGCCAGCAGCCCGACAGGGGTAAGCAATCAGCCCCAGCATTTT.

The chain combines TRBV27 with TRBJ2-7; no definite D call. This CDR3 is built from 13 residues. The germline V gene encodes CDR1 MNHEY and CDR2 SMNVEV (reference sequence). Trimming left V 3 bases short and J 1 base short, with 7 bases between. CDR3 loop: CASSLTLSYEQYF. DNA of the CDR3: TGTGCCAGCAGTTTGACCCTTTCCTACGAGCAGTACTTC.

The V call is TRBV15, the J call TRBJ1-1; D uncertain. From germline, CDR1 is LNHNV and CDR2 YYDKDF (reference sequence). Trimming stripped 0 bases from V and 8 bases from J, with 10 bases between. This CDR3 has 13 residues. The CDR3 DNA sequence: TGTGCCACCAGCAGAGATACCAGGTTAGAAGCTTTCTTT. Protein product: CATSRDTRLEAFF.

This chain joins TRBV25-1 and TRBJ1-1; 7 positions agree with TRBD1. V was clipped by 3 bases and J by 5 bases; unmatched bases: 6. Germline CDR1 reads MGHDK; CDR2 reads SYGVNS. The CDR3 extends over 14 amino acids. CDR3 coding DNA: TGTGCCAGCAGTGAGTCGACAGGGTGGACTGAAGCTTTCTTT. Its protein product is CASSESTGWTEAFF. The entire variable domain, with the rest obtained from reference TRBV25-1 and TRBJ1-1, is as follows: EADIYQTPRYLVIGTGKKITLECSQTMGHDKMYWYQQDPGMELHLIHYSYGVNSTEKGDLSSESTVSRIRTEHFPLTLESARPSHTSQYLCASSESTGWTEAFFGQGTRLTVV.